Listed below are T cell receptor beta chains from one sample, sequenced in a study of blood T cell repertoires in COVID-19. This table comes from immunoSEQ multiplex PCR, and its TCRdb copy is limited to in-frame clones, with some not included. The sample holds approximately 250,000 clones, 80% to 85% seen once. The sample was peripheral blood. These receptors all stem from a woman in her thirties or forties who had recovered from COVID-19. The CDR3 runs from the conserved cysteine through the conserved F or W.

v_gene,j_gene,CDR3aa
TRBV5-1,TRBJ2-5,CASSLAEGAKTQYF
TRBV3-1/TRBV3-2,TRBJ1-6,CASSQEDTGGRSPLHF
TRBV9,TRBJ1-5,CASSVDGTNQPQHF
TRBV7-3,TRBJ2-6,CASSTGNSGANVLTF
TRBV3-1/TRBV3-2,TRBJ1-2,CASSQTGGDYGYTF
TRBV6-5,TRBJ2-3,CASVRIRGRTDTQYF
TRBV7-6,TRBJ2-1,CASSRGPGVSYNEQFF
TRBV4-2,TRBJ2-7,CASSQDYSPVLYEQYF
TRBV10-3,TRBJ2-5,CAISETLGLAGDQETQYF
TRBV2,TRBJ1-2,CASSLTGGPSGYGYTF
TRBV11-3,TRBJ2-2,CASSLAVELFF
TRBV28,TRBJ2-7,CASSMTGTGVLYEQYF
TRBV29-1,TRBJ2-7,CSVSLGHKTYEQYF
TRBV2,TRBJ1-3,CASRTRQGDGNTIYF
TRBV6-5,TRBJ2-1,CASSSGTPISYNEQFF
TRBV28,TRBJ1-2,CASSFNGYTF
TRBV20-1,TRBJ2-1,CSASDLGISYNEQFF
TRBV12-3/TRBV12-4,TRBJ1-1,CASTPGGLTEAFF
TRBV2,TRBJ1-5,CASSEGTGGWWPQHF